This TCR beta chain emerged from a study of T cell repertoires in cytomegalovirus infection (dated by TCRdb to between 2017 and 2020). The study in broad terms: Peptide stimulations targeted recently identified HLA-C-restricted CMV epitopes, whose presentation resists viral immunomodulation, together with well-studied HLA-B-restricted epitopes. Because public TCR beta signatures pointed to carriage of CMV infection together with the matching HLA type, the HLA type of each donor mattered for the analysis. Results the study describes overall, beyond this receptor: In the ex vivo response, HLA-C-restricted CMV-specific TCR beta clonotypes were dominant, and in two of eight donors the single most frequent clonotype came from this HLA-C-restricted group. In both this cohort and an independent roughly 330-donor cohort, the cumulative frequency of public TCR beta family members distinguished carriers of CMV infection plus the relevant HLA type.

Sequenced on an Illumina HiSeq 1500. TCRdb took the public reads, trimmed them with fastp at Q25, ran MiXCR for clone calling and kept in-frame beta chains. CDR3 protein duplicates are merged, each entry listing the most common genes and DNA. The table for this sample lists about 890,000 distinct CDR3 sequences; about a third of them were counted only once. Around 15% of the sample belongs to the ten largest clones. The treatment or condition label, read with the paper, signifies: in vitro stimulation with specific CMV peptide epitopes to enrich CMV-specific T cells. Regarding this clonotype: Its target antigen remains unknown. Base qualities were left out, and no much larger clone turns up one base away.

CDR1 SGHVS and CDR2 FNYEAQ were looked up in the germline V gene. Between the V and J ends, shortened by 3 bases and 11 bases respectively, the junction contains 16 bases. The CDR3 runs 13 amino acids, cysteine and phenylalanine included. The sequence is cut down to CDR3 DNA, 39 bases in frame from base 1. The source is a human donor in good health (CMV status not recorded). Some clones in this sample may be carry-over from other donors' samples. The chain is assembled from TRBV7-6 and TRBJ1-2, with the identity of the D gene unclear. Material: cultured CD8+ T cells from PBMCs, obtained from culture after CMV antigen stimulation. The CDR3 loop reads CASSFSADRVYTF. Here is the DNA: TGTGCCAGCAGCTTCTCCGCGGACCGAGTTTACACCTTC.